This record concerns one T cell receptor beta chain sequence. These data originate in a study of blood T cell repertoires in COVID-19. Study background: The study drew acute and convalescent COVID-19 samples from the United States, Italy and Spain. T cells, B-cell-depleted T cells, or PBMCs provided the cDNA or gDNA that served as material.

In the original workflow: Reference gene primer amplification gave nucleated cell count estimates. Using immunoSEQ multiplex PCR, the repertoire was profiled, and TCRdb retains in-frame clones only, with some absent. Clonal size and the V and J genes are those of that table, whereas D and trimming came from the DNA. There are some 160,000 clones in the sample; approximately 90% occur only once, and approximately 3% lies in the top ten. This CDR3 has 16 amino acids. The V and J ends lost 5 bases and 1 base, in that order; junction bases with no gene match: 7. The V gene's germline CDR1 is MNHEY and CDR2 SMNVEV (reference sequence).

Sequenced: peripheral blood. J is TRBJ2-2 and V is TRBV27, with 7 bases matching TRBD2. This clonotype originated in a woman aged 60 to 75 with active COVID-19. CDR3: CASSLPSGVNTGELFF. The CDR3 DNA follows: TGTGCCAGCAGTCTCCCGAGCGGGGTGAACACCGGGGAGCTGTTTTTT.